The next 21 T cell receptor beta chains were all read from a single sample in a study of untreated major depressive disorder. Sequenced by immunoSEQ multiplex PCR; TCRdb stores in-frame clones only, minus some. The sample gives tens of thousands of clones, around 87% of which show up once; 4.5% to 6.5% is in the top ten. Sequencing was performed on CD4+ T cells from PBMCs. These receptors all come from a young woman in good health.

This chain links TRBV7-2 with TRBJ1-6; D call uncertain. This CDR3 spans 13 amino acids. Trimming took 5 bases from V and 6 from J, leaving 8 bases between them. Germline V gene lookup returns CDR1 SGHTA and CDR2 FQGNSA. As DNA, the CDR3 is TGTGCCAGCAGCCTGCTCGCTAATTCACCCCTCCACTTT. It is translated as CASSLLANSPLHF.

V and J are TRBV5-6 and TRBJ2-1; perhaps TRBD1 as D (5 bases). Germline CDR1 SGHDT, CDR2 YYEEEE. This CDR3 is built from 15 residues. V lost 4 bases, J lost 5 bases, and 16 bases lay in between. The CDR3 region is CASSRRSWGNNEQFF. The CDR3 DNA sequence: TGTGCCAGCAGCCGTAGGTCCTGGGGCAACAATGAGCAGTTCTTC. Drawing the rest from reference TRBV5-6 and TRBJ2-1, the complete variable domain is DAGVTQSPTHLIKTRGQQVTLRCSPKSGHDTVSWYQQALGQGPQFIFQYYEEEERQRGNFPDRFSGHQFPNYSSELNVNALLLGDSALYLCASSRRSWGNNEQFFGPGTRLTVL.

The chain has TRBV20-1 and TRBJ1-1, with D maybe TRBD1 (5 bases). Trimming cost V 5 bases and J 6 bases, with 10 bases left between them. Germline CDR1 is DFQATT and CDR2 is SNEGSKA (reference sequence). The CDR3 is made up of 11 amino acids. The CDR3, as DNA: TGCAGTGCTGCCCGACAGTCTGAAGCTTTCTTT. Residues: CSAARQSEAFF.

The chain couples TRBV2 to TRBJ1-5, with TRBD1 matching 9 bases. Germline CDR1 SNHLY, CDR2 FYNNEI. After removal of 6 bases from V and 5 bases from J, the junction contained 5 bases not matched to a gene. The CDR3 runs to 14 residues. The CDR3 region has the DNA TGTGCCAGCAGCCCCGACAGGGGGTATCAGCCCCAGCATTTT. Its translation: CASSPDRGYQPQHF.

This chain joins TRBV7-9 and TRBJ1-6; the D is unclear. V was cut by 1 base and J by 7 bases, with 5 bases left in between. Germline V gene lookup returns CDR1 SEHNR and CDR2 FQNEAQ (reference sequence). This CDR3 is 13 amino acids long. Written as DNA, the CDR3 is TGTGCCAGCAGCTTAGAACCCAATTCACCCCTCCACTTT. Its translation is CASSLEPNSPLHF.

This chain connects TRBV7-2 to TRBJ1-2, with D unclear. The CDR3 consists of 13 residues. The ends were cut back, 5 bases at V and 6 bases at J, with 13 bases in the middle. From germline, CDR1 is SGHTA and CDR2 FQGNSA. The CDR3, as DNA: TGTGCCAGCAGCGCGAGGCTGGGGAATGGCTACACCTTC. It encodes CASSARLGNGYTF.

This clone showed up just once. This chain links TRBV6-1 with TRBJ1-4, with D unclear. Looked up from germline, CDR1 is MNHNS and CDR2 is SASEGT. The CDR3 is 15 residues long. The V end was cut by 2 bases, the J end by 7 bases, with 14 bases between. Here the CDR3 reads CASSESGRSGEKLFF. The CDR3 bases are TGTGCCAGCAGTGAATCCGGGAGGTCGGGTGAAAAACTGTTTTTT.

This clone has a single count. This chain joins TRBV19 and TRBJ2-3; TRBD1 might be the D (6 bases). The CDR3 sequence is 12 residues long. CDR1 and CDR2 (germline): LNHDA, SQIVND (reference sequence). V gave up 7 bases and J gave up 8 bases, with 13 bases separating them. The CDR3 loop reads CASIDLGGTQYF. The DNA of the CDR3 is TGTGCCAGTATTGATTTAGGGGGTACGCAGTATTTT.

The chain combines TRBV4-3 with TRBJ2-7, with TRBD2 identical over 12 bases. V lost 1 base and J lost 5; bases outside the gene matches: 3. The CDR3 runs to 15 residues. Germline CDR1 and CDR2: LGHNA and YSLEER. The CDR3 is CASSQVRTSGDEQYF. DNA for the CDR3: TGCGCCAGCAGCCAAGTCCGGACTAGCGGGGACGAGCAGTACTTC.

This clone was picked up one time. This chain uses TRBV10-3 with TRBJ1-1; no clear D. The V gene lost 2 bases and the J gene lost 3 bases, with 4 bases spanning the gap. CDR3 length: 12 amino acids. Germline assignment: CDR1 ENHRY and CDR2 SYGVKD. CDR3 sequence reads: CAISERHTEAFF. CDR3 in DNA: TGTGCCATCAGTGAGCGGCACACTGAAGCTTTCTTT.

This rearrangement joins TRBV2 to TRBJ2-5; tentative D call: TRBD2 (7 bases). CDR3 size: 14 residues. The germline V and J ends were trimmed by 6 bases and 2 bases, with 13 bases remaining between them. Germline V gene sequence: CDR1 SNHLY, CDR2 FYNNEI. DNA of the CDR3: TGTGCCAGCAGCCTAGGGGGGGAGCAAGAGACCCAGTACTTC. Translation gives CASSLGGEQETQYF.

The CDR3 DNA is TGTGCCAGCTCGCGGCAGGGGAGCGTAGAGACCCAGTACTTC. It encodes CASSRQGSVETQYF. The chain has TRBV5-4 and TRBJ2-5, with D possibly being TRBD1 (6 bases). Germline V lookup: CDR1 SGHNT, CDR2 YYREEE (reference sequence). This CDR3 is 14 amino acids long. The V and J ends lost 7 bases and 4 bases respectively, with 17 bases between them.

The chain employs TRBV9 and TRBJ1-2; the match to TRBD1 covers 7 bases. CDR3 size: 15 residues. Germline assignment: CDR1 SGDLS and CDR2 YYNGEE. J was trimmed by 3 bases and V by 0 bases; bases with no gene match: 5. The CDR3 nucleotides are TGTGCCAGCAGCGTAGCGGAAGGGGGCTACTATGGCTACACCTTC. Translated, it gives CASSVAEGGYYGYTF. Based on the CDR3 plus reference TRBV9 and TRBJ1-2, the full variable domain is DSGVTQTPKHLITATGQRVTLRCSPRSGDLSVYWYQQSLDQGLQFLIQYYNGEERAKGNILERFSAQQFPDLHSELNLSSLELGDSALYFCASSVAEGGYYGYTFGSGTRLTVV.

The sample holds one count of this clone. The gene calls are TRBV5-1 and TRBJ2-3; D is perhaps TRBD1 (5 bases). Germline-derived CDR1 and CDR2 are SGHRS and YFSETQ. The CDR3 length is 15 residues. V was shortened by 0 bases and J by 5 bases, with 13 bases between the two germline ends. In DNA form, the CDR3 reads TGCGCCAGCAGCTTGGTTTCCCAGGGTGGAGATACGCAGTATTTT. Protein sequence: CASSLVSQGGDTQYF.

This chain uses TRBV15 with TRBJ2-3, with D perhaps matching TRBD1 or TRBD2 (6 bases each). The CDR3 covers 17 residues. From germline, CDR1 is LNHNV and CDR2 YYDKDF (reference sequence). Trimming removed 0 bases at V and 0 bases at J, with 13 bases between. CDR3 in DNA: TGTGCCACCAGCAGAGATTGGGGGGCCGCTAGCACAGATACGCAGTATTTT. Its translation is CATSRDWGAASTDTQYF.

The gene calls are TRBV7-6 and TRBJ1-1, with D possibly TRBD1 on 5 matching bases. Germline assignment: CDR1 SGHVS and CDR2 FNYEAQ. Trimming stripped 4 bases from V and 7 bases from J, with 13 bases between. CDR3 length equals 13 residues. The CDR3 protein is CASSSPTDFEAFF. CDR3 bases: TGTGCCAGCAGCTCCCCGACAGACTTTGAAGCTTTCTTT.

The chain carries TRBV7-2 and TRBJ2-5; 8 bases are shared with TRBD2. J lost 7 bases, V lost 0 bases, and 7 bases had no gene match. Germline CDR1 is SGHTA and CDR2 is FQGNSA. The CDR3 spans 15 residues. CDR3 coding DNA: TGTGCCAGCAGCTTAGCGTCCGTCAGCGGGGGGACCCAGTACTTC. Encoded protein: CASSLASVSGGTQYF.

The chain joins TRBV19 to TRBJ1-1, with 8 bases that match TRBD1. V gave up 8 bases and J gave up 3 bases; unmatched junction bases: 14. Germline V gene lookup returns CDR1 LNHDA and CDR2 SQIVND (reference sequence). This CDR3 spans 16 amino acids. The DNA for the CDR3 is TGTGCCAGTTTCGGGTTCTCAGGGGGCCAAGACACTGAAGCTTTCTTT. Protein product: CASFGFSGGQDTEAFF.

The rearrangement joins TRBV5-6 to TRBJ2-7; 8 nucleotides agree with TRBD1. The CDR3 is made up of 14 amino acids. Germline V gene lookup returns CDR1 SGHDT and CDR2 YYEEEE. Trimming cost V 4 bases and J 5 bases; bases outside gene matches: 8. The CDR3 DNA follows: TGTGCCAGCAGCCTACGGACAGGGCACGACGAGCAGTACTTC. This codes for CASSLRTGHDEQYF.

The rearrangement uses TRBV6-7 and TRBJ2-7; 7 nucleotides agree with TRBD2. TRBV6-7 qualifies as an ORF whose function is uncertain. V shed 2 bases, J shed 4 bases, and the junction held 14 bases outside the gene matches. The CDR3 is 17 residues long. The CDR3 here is CASSYISTLADRYEQYF. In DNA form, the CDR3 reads TGTGCCAGCAGTTACATAAGTACGCTAGCGGACCGTTACGAGCAGTACTTC.

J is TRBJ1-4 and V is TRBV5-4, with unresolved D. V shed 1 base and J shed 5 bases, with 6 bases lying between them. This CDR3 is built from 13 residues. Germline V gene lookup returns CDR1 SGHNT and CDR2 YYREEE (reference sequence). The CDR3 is CASSLTANEKLFF. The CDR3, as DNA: TGTGCCAGCAGCTTGACGGCAAATGAAAAACTGTTTTTT.